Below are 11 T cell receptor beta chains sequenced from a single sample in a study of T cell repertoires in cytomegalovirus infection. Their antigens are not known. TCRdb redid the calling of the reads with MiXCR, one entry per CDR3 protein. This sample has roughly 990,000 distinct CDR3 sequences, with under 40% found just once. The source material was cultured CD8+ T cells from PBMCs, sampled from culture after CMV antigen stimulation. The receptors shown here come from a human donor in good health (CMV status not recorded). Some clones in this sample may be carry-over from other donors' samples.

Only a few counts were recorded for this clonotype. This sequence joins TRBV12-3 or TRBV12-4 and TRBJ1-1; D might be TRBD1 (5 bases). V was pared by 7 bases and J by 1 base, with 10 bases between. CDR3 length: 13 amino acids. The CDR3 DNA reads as TGTGCCAGCAAACCGGACACGAACACTGAAGCTTTCTTT. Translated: CASKPDTNTEAFF.

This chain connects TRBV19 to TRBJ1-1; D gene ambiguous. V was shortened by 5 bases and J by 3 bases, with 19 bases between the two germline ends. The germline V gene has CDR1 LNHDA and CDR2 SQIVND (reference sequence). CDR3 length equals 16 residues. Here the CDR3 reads CASSLTSVGVYTEAFF. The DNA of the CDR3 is TGTGCCAGTAGTCTCACATCTGTTGGGGTGTACACTGAAGCTTTCTTT.

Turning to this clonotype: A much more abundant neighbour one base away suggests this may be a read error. CDR3: CASSPPEGVMETQYF. The CDR3 region has the DNA TGTGCCAGCAGCCCTCCAGAGGGGGTGATGGAGACCCAGTACTTC. V gene TRBV7-4 combines with J gene TRBJ2-5, with D possibly being TRBD1 (6 bases). Germline values: CDR1 SGHVT, CDR2 SQSDAQ. The CDR3 contains 15 residues. V lost 5 bases and J 5 bases, leaving 18 bases between the germline ends.

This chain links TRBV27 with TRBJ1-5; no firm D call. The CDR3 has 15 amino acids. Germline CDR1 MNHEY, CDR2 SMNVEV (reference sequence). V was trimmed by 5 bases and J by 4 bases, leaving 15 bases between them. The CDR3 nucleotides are TGTGCCAGCAGTCTCACAGCGAGCCGAAATCAGCCCCAGCATTTT. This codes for CASSLTASRNQPQHF.

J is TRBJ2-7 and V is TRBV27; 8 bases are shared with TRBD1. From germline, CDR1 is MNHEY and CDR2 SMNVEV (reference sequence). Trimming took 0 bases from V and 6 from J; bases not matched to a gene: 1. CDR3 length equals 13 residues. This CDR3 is CASSLSQGAEQYV. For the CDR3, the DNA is TGTGCCAGCAGTTTATCCCAGGGGGCCGAGCAGTACGTC.

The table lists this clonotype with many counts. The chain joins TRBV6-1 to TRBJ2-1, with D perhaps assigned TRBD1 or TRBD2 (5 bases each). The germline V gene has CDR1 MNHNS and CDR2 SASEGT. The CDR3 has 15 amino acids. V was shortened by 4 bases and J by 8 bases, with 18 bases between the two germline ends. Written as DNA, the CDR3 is TGTGCCAGCAGTGTGGCACCCAGGGAGTTAGATGAGCAGTTCTTC. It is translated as CASSVAPRELDEQFF.

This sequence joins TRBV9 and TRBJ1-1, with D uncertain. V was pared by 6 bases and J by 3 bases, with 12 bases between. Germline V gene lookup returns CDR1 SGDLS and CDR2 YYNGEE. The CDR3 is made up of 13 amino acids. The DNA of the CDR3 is TGTGCCAGCAATAGGGAAGGACACACTGAAGCTTTCTTT. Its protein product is CASNREGHTEAFF.

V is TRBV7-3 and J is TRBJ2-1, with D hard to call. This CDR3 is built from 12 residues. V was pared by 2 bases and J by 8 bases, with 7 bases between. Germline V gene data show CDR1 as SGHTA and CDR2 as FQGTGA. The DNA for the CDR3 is TGTGCCAGCAGCTTACGTCCCGATGAGCAGTTCTTC. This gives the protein CASSLRPDEQFF.

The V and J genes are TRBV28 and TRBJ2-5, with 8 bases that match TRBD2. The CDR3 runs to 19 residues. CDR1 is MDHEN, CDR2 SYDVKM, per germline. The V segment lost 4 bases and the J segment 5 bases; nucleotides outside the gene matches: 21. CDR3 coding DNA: TGTGCCAGCAGTTCCAATATCTTTGATCGGGGGGGGCTGGGGGAGACCCAGTACTTC. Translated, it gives CASSSNIFDRGGLGETQYF.

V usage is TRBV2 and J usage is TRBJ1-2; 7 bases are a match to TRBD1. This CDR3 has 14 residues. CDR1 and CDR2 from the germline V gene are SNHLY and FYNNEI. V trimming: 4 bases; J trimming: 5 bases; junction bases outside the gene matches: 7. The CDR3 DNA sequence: TGTGCCAGCAGTGTGGATTACAGGGGTTATGGCTACACCTTC. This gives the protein CASSVDYRGYGYTF.

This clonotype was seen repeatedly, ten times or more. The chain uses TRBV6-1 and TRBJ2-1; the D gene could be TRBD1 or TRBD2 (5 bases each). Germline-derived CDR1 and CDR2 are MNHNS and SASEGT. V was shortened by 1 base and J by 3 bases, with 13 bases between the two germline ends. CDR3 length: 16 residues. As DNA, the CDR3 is TGTGCCAGCAGTGAAGGACTACAGGCTATCTACAATGAGCAGTTCTTC. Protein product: CASSEGLQAIYNEQFF.